This TCR beta chain was obtained from a study of control samples from healthy donors and cancer patients. This CDR3 comprises 16 residues. The germline V gene encodes CDR1 SGDLS and CDR2 YYNGEE. Between the trimmed V and J ends, which lost 0 bases and 4 bases, there was a span of 13 bases. Here immunoSEQ multiplex PCR was the method, and the copy in TCRdb shows in-frame clones only, minus some. The table has about 57,000 clones, 94% seen once; the top ten hold 3.5% to 4.5%. This TCR derives from a man aged 25 to 45 in good health. The sequencing input was blood. The rearrangement joins TRBV9 to TRBJ1-4; D call uncertain. The CDR3 protein is CASSVATGGLNEKLFF. CDR3 in DNA: TGTGCCAGCAGCGTAGCTACGGGAGGACTTAATGAAAAACTGTTTTTT.